The clone carrying this T cell receptor beta chain was seen a handful of times. Its antigen is undetermined. Germline values: CDR1 DFQATT, CDR2 SNEGSKA (reference sequence). CDR3 length equals 14 residues. The V gene lost 7 bases and the J gene lost 4 bases, with 17 bases spanning the gap. RNA transcripts provided the source from which TCR beta CDR3 regions were amplified. HTBI primers were the set used in a first-round RT-PCR of the TCR CDR3. Each CDR3 protein gets one entry after TCRdb re-called the multiplex PCR reads with MiXCR. Of 300,000 to 400,000 distinct CDR3 sequences listed, 18% were seen once; the top ten hold about half. Exclusion followed for patients with uncontrolled infection, other autoimmune disease, pregnancy or lactation. This sample was included in a study of T cells in Graves' hyperthyroidism and ophthalmopathy. Study-level results: Blood also carried most thyroid clonotypes expanded above 0.001.

Sequencing was performed on blood. The rearrangement joins TRBV20-1 to TRBJ2-1; D remains ambiguous. This clonotype originated in a woman aged 50 to 60 with Graves' hyperthyroidism. The CDR3 sequence: CSGQALGGYNEQFF. CDR3 sequence (DNA): TGCAGTGGGCAGGCCCTAGGCGGTTACAATGAGCAGTTCTTC.